This entry describes one TCR beta chain. This entry comes from a study of blood T cell repertoires in COVID-19. About the study: The United States, Italy and Spain supplied acute and convalescent COVID-19 samples. Sources were T cells, B-cell-depleted T cells, or PBMCs; the material itself was cDNA or gDNA.

The CDR3 loop spans 13 amino acids. V shed 3 bases and J shed 4 bases, with 9 bases lying between them. Germline V gene data show CDR1 as MDHEN and CDR2 as SYDVKM. Authors' methods: Amplification of reference gene primers provided the estimated nucleated cell counts. Assay: immunoSEQ multiplex PCR; the TCRdb copy retains only in-frame clones and omits some. The DNA gave D and trimming, while V, J and clone size come from that table. The sample lists roughly 63,000 clones; 85% to 90% were seen once. The sequenced sample was peripheral blood. V gene TRBV28 combines with J gene TRBJ2-5; no reliable D call. This TCR derives from a man aged 50 to 59 with acute or convalescent COVID-19. The CDR3 coding sequence is TGTGCCAGCAGTTTGAGGCTGGGAGAGACCCAGTACTTC. This sequence encodes CASSLRLGETQYF.